This TCR beta chain was retrieved from a study of CD8 T cells in Susac syndrome. The T cells that were sequenced for TCR beta were CD8+ and CD4+ cells from blood. TEMRA cells were FACS-enriched, while CD8+ and CD4+ T cells were negatively isolated. Germline CDR1 and CDR2: LGHDT and YNNKEL (reference sequence). The V end lost 1 base, the J end lost 4 bases, and 15 bases lay between the germline ends. This CDR3 spans 16 amino acids. The RNA input was roughly 0.45 to 1 ug, and it was reverse transcribed with random hexamers. immunoSEQ multiplex PCR amplified TCR beta CDR3 across 54 Vbeta, 13 Jbeta. TCRdb independently ran MiXCR on the immunoSEQ multiplex PCR reads; one entry per CDR3 protein. The repertoire holds 300,000 or so distinct CDR3 sequences, with about 91% as singletons.

The chain joins TRBV3-1 to TRBJ2-3; a possible D gene is TRBD2 (5 bases). The clonotype comes from a human donor with multiple sclerosis. Sequencing was done on a sample of CD4+ T cells from PBMCs. CDR3 nucleotide sequence: TGTGCCAGCAGCCAAGTTCGAAGCCGGGGAGCAGATACGCAGTATTTT. It specifies CASSQVRSRGADTQYF.